A selection of T cell receptor beta chains follows, all from one sample in a study of blood T cell repertoires in COVID-19. Clones were sequenced by immunoSEQ multiplex PCR, and TCRdb holds only the in-frame ones, with some missing. Here the sample spans more than 50,000 clones, approximately 92% being singletons. Sequenced sample: peripheral blood. Source of these receptors: a man in his sixties with active COVID-19. Both conserved end residues are part of each CDR3. The D gene is left open where the match is weak. Clone size is given for some rows only: seen once, a few or many times, or a class if the clone is expanded.

-	TRBJ2-3	-	TRBV30	TGTGCCTGGACCGGGCCGGGGGATACGCAGTATTTT	CAWTGPGDTQYF
TRBD1	TRBJ1-2	-	TRBV19	TGTGCCAGTAGTATCTCCCCGGACAGGGGGGTCTATGGCTACACCTTC	CASSISPDRGVYGYTF
TRBD2	TRBJ2-7	once	TRBV29-1	TGCAGCGTTGTGAGTCGGGACTACACTATTAGCTCCTACGAGCAGTACTTC	CSVVSRDYTISSYEQYF
TRBD1	TRBJ1-4	-	TRBV28	TGTGCCAGCAAACCAGGGGGCCCTAATGAAAAACTGTTTTTT	CASKPGGPNEKLFF
-	TRBJ2-7	-	TRBV5-1	TGCGCCAGCAGCTTTCAGGCTTACGACGAGCAGTACTTC	CASSFQAYDEQYF
-	TRBJ1-2	-	TRBV11-2	TGTGCCAGCAGCTTAGAACCGGGGAATGGCTACACCTTC	CASSLEPGNGYTF
-	TRBJ2-2	-	TRBV10-3	TGTGCCGTATCGTCCACGGGCGGGGAGCTGTTTTTT	CAVSSTGGELFF
TRBD1	TRBJ1-1	-	TRBV7-2	TGTGCCAGCAGCCCCGGGACAGCGAACACTGAAGCTTTCTTT	CASSPGTANTEAFF
TRBD1	TRBJ1-1	-	TRBV10-2	TGCGCCAGCAGTGAAATTTCGACAGGGGACACTGAGGCTTTCTTT	CASSEISTGDTEAFF
-	TRBJ1-4	once	TRBV6-5	TGTGCCAGCAGCGACAGTGAAAAACTGTTTTTT	CASSDSEKLFF
-	TRBJ2-2	-	TRBV29-1	TGCAGCGCTCGCCCGGGGGGCGGCACCGGGGAGCTGTTTTTT	CSARPGGGTGELFF
-	TRBJ2-7	-	TRBV27	TGTGCCAGCGCGAGGGGGACAATGACCTACGAGCAGTACTTC	CASARGTMTYEQYF
TRBD2	TRBJ2-7	-	TRBV28	TGTGCCAGCAGTTTTGTGGTAGCGGGGTCCGGGCAGTACTTC	CASSFVVAGSGQYF
-	TRBJ1-4	-	TRBV6-5	TGTGCCAGCAGGCAGGAGGGGAGAGGTGAAAAACTGTTTTTT	CASRQEGRGEKLFF
TRBD1	TRBJ1-5	-	TRBV5-4	TGTGCCAGCAGCGCAGGGGGCGATCAGCCCCAGCATTTT	CASSAGGDQPQHF
-	TRBJ1-4	once	TRBV3-1/TRBV3-2	TGTGCCAGCAGTCATCCGAGGGAAAAACTGTTTTTT	CASSHPREKLFF
TRBD2	TRBJ2-7	-	TRBV28	TGTGCCAGCAGCCCCCCCGAAGCTAGCGGGGACTACGAGCAGTACTTC	CASSPPEASGDYEQYF